The entry that follows covers one TCR beta chain sequence. Its antigen is still unknown. This record belongs to a study of T cell responses to AZD1222 COVID-19 vaccine. Study-level results: As reported, nearly half of all spike-specific TCRs target variant regions that are unmutated. Spike-specific TCR breadth and depth were elevated following two AZD1222 doses.

TCRdb's table, derived via immunoSEQ multiplex PCR, lists solely in-frame clones and lacks some. The sample carries 120,000 or so clones, approximately 92% recorded once. The CDR3 is 11 residues long. V was clipped by 7 bases and J by 4 bases, with 5 bases between them. The J gene is TRBJ1-3, the V gene TRBV12-3 or TRBV12-4; no firm D call. The input for sequencing was peripheral blood, taken on day 0 of AZD1222 vaccination. The origin of this receptor is an adult in good health. The CDR3 DNA is TGTGCCAGCACCGGAGGAAACACCATATATTTT. Its translation: CASTGGNTIYF.